The 20 T cell receptor beta chains presented below share a single source sample, sequenced in a study of T cell repertoires in cytomegalovirus infection. MiXCR was run by TCRdb on the reads, yielding one entry per CDR3 protein. The table records approximately 350,000 distinct CDR3 sequences, around a third of them present only once. Their specific antigens are unknown. The material was cultured PBMCs, obtained from culture after CMV antigen stimulation. All receptors derive from a human donor in good health (CMV status not recorded). Some clones in this sample may be carry-over from other donors' samples.

This clonotype was recorded many times. The chain joins TRBV7-2 to TRBJ1-5; 10 nucleotides line up with TRBD1. Germline CDR1 reads SGHTA; CDR2 reads FQGNSA. J lost 6 bases, V lost 3 bases, and 2 bases had no gene match. The CDR3 is 14 residues long. As DNA, the CDR3 is TGTGCCAGCAGCTTGCGACAGGGGGCTCAGCCCCAGCATTTT. The encoded protein is CASSLRQGAQPQHF.

Only a few counts were recorded for this clonotype. V is TRBV12-5 and J is TRBJ2-3; 9 bases align to TRBD2. The CDR3 consists of 14 residues. The ends lost 5 bases at V and 4 bases at J; junction bases unmatched: 4. Germline CDR1 is LGHNT and CDR2 is FRNRAP. CDR3 amino acids: CASGPSGIADTQYF. CDR3 in DNA: TGTGCTAGTGGTCCTAGCGGGATCGCAGATACGCAGTATTTT. Variable domain in full (rest from reference TRBV12-5 and TRBJ2-3): DARVTQTPRHKVTEMGQEVTMRCQPILGHNTVFWYRQTMMQGLELLAYFRNRAPLDDSGMPKDRFSAEMPDATLATLKIQPSEPRDSAVYFCASGPSGIADTQYFGPGTRLTVL.

This clonotype was seen ten or more times. The V gene is TRBV6-2 or TRBV6-3, the J gene TRBJ2-1; 7 bases fit TRBD1. Germline trimming cut 7 bases from V and 5 bases from J; bases unmatched to any gene: 14. CDR1 is MNHEY, CDR2 SVGEGT, per germline. The CDR3 runs to 16 residues. As DNA, the CDR3 is TGTGCCAGCAAAATTGACGGGACAGACTACGACAATGAGCAGTTCTTC. Its translation: CASKIDGTDYDNEQFF.

This clonotype was seen a few times. This could be a read error, since a much larger clone is one nucleotide away. V and J are TRBV6-5 and TRBJ2-3; D remains unclear. The germline V gene encodes CDR1 MNHEY and CDR2 SVGAGI. Trimming stripped 7 bases from V and 3 bases from J, with 8 bases between. The CDR3 covers 12 residues. The CDR3 reads CASTSTTDTQYF. The CDR3 nucleotides read TGTGCCAGCACCTCAACTACAGATACGCAGTATTTT.

V usage is TRBV28 and J usage is TRBJ1-3; perhaps TRBD1 as D (6 bases). V lost 7 bases and J lost 0, with 13 bases in between. CDR3 length: 15 residues. Looked up from germline, CDR1 is MDHEN and CDR2 is SYDVKM. The CDR3 spells CASIGGAISGNTIYF. CDR3 DNA: TGTGCCAGCATTGGGGGGGCCATCTCTGGAAACACCATATATTTT. Variable domain in full (rest from reference TRBV28 and TRBJ1-3): DVKVTQSSRYLVKRTGEKVFLECVQDMDHENMFWYRQDPGLGLRLIYFSYDVKMKEKGDIPEGYSVSREKKERFSLILESASTNQTSMYLCASIGGAISGNTIYFGEGSWLTVV.

The V gene is TRBV24-1, the J gene TRBJ2-5; 7 bases line up with TRBD1. The CDR3 runs to 15 residues. V lost 5 bases to trimming and J lost 5 bases; unmatched junction nucleotides: 10. Germline lookup yields CDR1 KGHDR and CDR2 SFDVKD. CDR3 in DNA: TGTGCCACCAGTGGAAGTAAGGGGGCATCGGAGACCCAGTACTTC. This gives the protein CATSGSKGASETQYF.

The chain joins TRBV7-3 to TRBJ2-1; 7 nucleotides align to TRBD1. Germline loops: CDR1 SGHTA, CDR2 FQGTGA. The CDR3 is 15 residues long. V lost 6 bases, J lost 5 bases, and 10 bases stayed unmatched. In DNA, the CDR3 is TGTGCCAGCAGGGTGACCCGGGACAGAGACAATGAGCAGTTCTTC. This gives the protein CASRVTRDRDNEQFF.

V and J are TRBV7-1 and TRBJ2-3; the D is unclear. TRBV7-1 falls under the ORF class, with uncertain function. This CDR3 comprises 12 residues. The V end lost 5 bases, the J end lost 11 bases, and 14 bases lay between the germline ends. DNA for the CDR3: TGTGCCAGCAGCCCCGGAGCAGGAAGGCAGTATTTT. Its translation is CASSPGAGRQYF.

A single count supports this clonotype. The chain recombines TRBV7-3 with TRBJ2-2, with TRBD1 matching over 9 bases. Germline values: CDR1 SGHTA, CDR2 FQGTGA. The junction had 10 bases not matched to a gene; V was cut back by 5 bases and J by 3 bases. The CDR3 has 17 residues. This CDR3 reads CASSLSRTGVYTGELFF. The CDR3 bases are TGTGCCAGCAGCCTATCTCGGACAGGGGTTTACACCGGGGAGCTGTTTTTT.

The chain is built from TRBV19 and TRBJ2-6, with 11 bases that match TRBD1. The CDR3 covers 19 residues. V dropped 7 bases and J dropped 0; count of bases not matched to a gene: 11. Germline V gene lookup returns CDR1 LNHDA and CDR2 SQIVND (reference sequence). The CDR3 is CASTHSGTGGLSGANVLTF. The DNA for the CDR3 is TGTGCCAGTACCCATAGTGGGACAGGGGGTCTCTCTGGGGCCAACGTCCTGACTTTC.

In its sample, this clonotype was seen once. The chain recombines TRBV6-2 or TRBV6-3 with TRBJ2-1; TRBD2 matches 11 bases. There are 15 residues in the CDR3. V shed 0 bases, J shed 8 bases, and the junction held 3 bases outside the gene matches. Germline CDR1 reads MNHEY; CDR2 reads SVGEGT. Here the CDR3 reads CASSYSPSGRYEQFF. The CDR3 coding sequence is TGTGCCAGCAGTTACTCGCCTAGCGGGAGGTATGAGCAGTTCTTC.

The V and J genes are TRBV6-8 and TRBJ2-1, with TRBD2 identical over 9 bases. The CDR3 is 15 amino acids. Germline CDR1 reads MNHGY; CDR2 reads SAAAGT. Unmatched junction bases numbered 3, after V lost 0 bases and J lost 6 bases. CDR3 nucleotide sequence: TGTGCCAGCAGTTACTCCGCGGGAGGGCCCAATGAGCAGTTCTTC. This gives the protein CASSYSAGGPNEQFF.

This clonotype was seen a handful of times. The gene calls are TRBV7-9 and TRBJ2-1, with D uncertain. The CDR3 loop spans 16 amino acids. Looked up from germline, CDR1 is SEHNR and CDR2 is FQNEAQ (reference sequence). Trimming took 5 bases from V and 0 from J, leaving 14 bases between them. CDR3 bases: TGTGCCAGCAGCAACGGTGAGAAAAGCTCCTACAATGAGCAGTTCTTC. This translates into CASSNGEKSSYNEQFF. The variable domain in full, completed from reference TRBV7-9 and TRBJ2-1, reads DTGVSQNPRHKITKRGQNVTFRCDPISEHNRLYWYRQTLGQGPEFLTYFQNEAQLEKSRLLSDRFSAERPKGSFSTLEIQRTEQGDSAMYLCASSNGEKSSYNEQFFGPGTRLTVL.

The chain links TRBV6-6 to TRBJ2-7; tentatively, D is TRBD2 (5 bases). Germline-derived CDR1 and CDR2 are MNHNY and SVGAGI (reference sequence). CDR3 length: 15 amino acids. V lost 5 bases and J lost 0, with 14 bases in between. CDR3 nucleotide sequence: TGTGCCAGCAGTCGCGGACTCGGCAACTCCTACGAGCAGTACTTC. This codes for CASSRGLGNSYEQYF.

V and J are TRBV20-1 and TRBJ2-1, with D perhaps matching TRBD1 (5 bases). Germline CDR1 and CDR2: DFQATT and SNEGSKA (reference sequence). V lost 3 bases and J 10 bases, leaving 19 bases between the germline ends. This CDR3 is built from 14 residues. CDR3 region: CSASARFAGNEQFF. The CDR3 bases are TGCAGTGCTAGCGCCCGTTTCGCAGGGAACGAGCAGTTCTTC.

This clonotype was found many times. The V gene is TRBV6-1, the J gene TRBJ2-1; the D is unclear. Germline lookup yields CDR1 MNHNS and CDR2 SASEGT. Trimming pared 4 bases from V and 8 bases from J, leaving 12 bases between. The CDR3 has 13 residues. The CDR3 sequence: CASSAGRGYEQFF. The CDR3 DNA sequence: TGTGCCAGCAGTGCTGGTCGAGGCTATGAGCAGTTCTTC.

This clonotype has more than one count but fewer than ten. The chain employs TRBV7-3 and TRBJ2-1, with no clear D. CDR3 length equals 13 residues. Trimming shortened V by 1 base and J by 6 bases, and 7 bases separated the two germline ends. Germline CDR1 reads SGHTA; CDR2 reads FQGTGA. CDR3 bases: TGTGCCAGCAGCTTAATCCCCGGCAATGAGCAGTTCTTC. This gives the protein CASSLIPGNEQFF. The full variable domain, completed using reference TRBV7-3 and TRBJ2-1, is GAGVSQTPSNKVTEKGKYVELRCDPISGHTALYWYRQSLGQGPEFLIYFQGTGAADDSGLPNDRFFAVRPEGSVSTLKIQRTERGDSAVYLCASSLIPGNEQFFGPGTRLTVL.

This clonotype was picked up a small number of times. V and J are TRBV24-1 and TRBJ1-2, with D hard to call. The CDR3 has 14 residues. V shed 4 bases and J shed 1 base, with 9 bases lying between them. CDR1 is KGHDR and CDR2 is SFDVKD in the germline V gene. CDR3 nucleotides: TGTGCCACCAGTGACATGACACATAACTATGGCTACACCTTC. It yields the protein CATSDMTHNYGYTF.

This clonotype appeared many times. The V gene is TRBV6-2 or TRBV6-3, the J gene TRBJ2-7; TRBD2 agrees at 8 bases. V lost 3 bases to trimming and J lost 5 bases; unmatched junction nucleotides: 15. From germline, CDR1 is MNHEY and CDR2 SVGEGT. The CDR3 is 17 amino acids. The CDR3 region has the DNA TGTGCCAGCAGTTATGGCGGCGGGAGGACGGTGAAAAACGAGCAGTACGTC. Protein sequence: CASSYGGGRTVKNEQYV.

A few counts support this clonotype. The chain uses TRBV12-3 or TRBV12-4 and TRBJ2-7; D gene uncertain. The V end lost 3 bases, the J end lost 4 bases, and 10 bases lay between the germline ends. The CDR3 extends over 13 amino acids. Written as DNA, the CDR3 is TGTGCCAGCAGTTTCGGCAGGCTGTACGAGCAGTACGTC. Amino acid sequence: CASSFGRLYEQYV.